The 5 T cell receptor beta chains in this list originate from one sample, sequenced in a study of Ad26.COV2.S vaccination and SARS-CoV-2 variants. Treatment of the sample: some 20 received Ad26.COV2.S at low or high dose, single or two shots; roughly five received placebo; per-sample allocation not given. Repertoires come from day 63 after the first vaccine or placebo injection. Measured with immunoSEQ multiplex PCR; TCRdb has only the in-frame clones, and not every one. Among some 460,000 clones listed, 80% to 90% were seen once. The sample consisted of peripheral blood, taken in a trial of Ad26.COV2.S vaccine versus placebo. The receptors derive from a person between 18 and 59 years old who received the Ad26.COV2.S COVID-19 vaccine or a placebo.

This clone was found once. Other DNA sequences in this sample translate to the same CDR3. V is TRBV5-1 and J is TRBJ2-5, with TRBD2 matching 7 bases. The CDR3 has 14 residues. V trimming: 0 bases; J trimming: 5 bases; junction bases outside the gene matches: 4. Germline V CDR1 and CDR2: SGHRS, YFSETQ. CDR3: CASSLGGTKETQYF. The CDR3 nucleotides are TGCGCCAGCAGCTTGGGGGGGACTAAGGAGACCCAGTACTTC.

CDR3 DNA sequence: TGTGCCAGCAGCTTAGTACTGGGGCTAGCGGGGGGCACAGATACGCAGTATTTT. The encoded protein is CASSLVLGLAGGTDTQYF. V usage is TRBV7-2 and J usage is TRBJ2-3; 10 bases map to TRBD2. J gave up 1 base and V 1 base, and 8 bases lay outside the gene matches. The CDR3 has 18 amino acids. Germline V gene sequence: CDR1 SGHTA, CDR2 FQGNSA.

Of note for this clone: One end of the junction is discordant with germline, which a read error may explain. The chain carries TRBV3-1 (or the pseudogene TRBV3-2) and TRBJ1-3; 7 bases are a match to TRBD1. Germline assignment: CDR1 LGHDT and CDR2 YNNKEL (reference sequence). The CDR3 is made up of 19 amino acids. The CDR3 nucleotides are TGTGCCAGCAGGCAAGGTATTCCGGGACAGAAGAAGCCTGGAAACACCATATATTTT. Translated: CASRQGIPGQKKPGNTIYF.

This clone has a single count. The chain's CDR3 is CASSPRVGDSYNEQFF. Written as DNA, the CDR3 is TGTGCCAGCAGTCCCAGGGTCGGGGACTCCTACAATGAGCAGTTCTTC. V is TRBV6-6 and J is TRBJ2-1, with D perhaps matching TRBD1 or TRBD2 (5 bases each). The germline V and J ends were trimmed by 5 bases and 0 bases, with 14 bases remaining between them. CDR1 MNHNY and CDR2 SVGAGI come from the germline V gene (reference sequence). The CDR3 covers 16 residues.

This clone was counted once. The chain employs TRBV5-4 and TRBJ1-6, with D tentatively TRBD1 (6 bases). Per the germline V gene, CDR1 is SGHNT and CDR2 is YYREEE (reference sequence). The V end was cut by 2 bases, the J end by 5 bases, with 8 bases between. The CDR3 has 14 residues. The DNA for the CDR3 is TGTGCCAGCAGCTTACAGGGAGATAATTCACCCCTCCACTTT. Its translation: CASSLQGDNSPLHF.